The 18 T cell receptor beta chains in this list originate from one sample, sequenced in a study of blood T cell repertoires in COVID-19. TCRdb keeps only in-frame clones here, not all; method: immunoSEQ multiplex PCR. This table has a few hundred thousand clones, approximately 87% appearing once. The sample was PBMCs or T cells enriched from blood (not recorded which). The origin of the receptors is a middle-aged woman who had recovered from COVID-19.

The CDR3 is CSVGWGQSNEQYF. CDR3 DNA sequence: TGCAGCGTTGGGTGGGGACAGTCCAACGAGCAGTACTTC. The gene calls are TRBV29-1 and TRBJ2-7; 7 bases line up with TRBD1. The CDR3 runs to 13 residues. Losses at the gene ends were 4 bases for V and 5 bases for J; bases not matched to a gene: 8. From germline, CDR1 is SQVTM and CDR2 ANQGSEA.

The chain carries TRBV19 and TRBJ1-2, with 12 bases fitting TRBD1. Germline CDR1 is LNHDA and CDR2 is SQIVND (reference sequence). Germline trimming cut 7 bases from V and 5 bases from J; bases unmatched to any gene: 5. The CDR3 has 14 amino acids. This CDR3 reads CASTGTGGVYGYTF. CDR3 nucleotide sequence: TGTGCCAGTACCGGGACAGGGGGCGTGTATGGCTACACCTTC.

This clone was picked up one time. The chain employs TRBV4-2 and TRBJ1-2; D might be TRBD1 (5 bases). This CDR3 is 17 amino acids long. The V and J ends lost 3 bases and 5 bases respectively, with 22 bases between them. The germline V gene has CDR1 LGHNA and CDR2 YNFKEQ. In DNA, the CDR3 is TGTGCCAGCAGCCAGGCCAGGGTCGTAGTCACCCTTTATGGCTACACCTTC. This codes for CASSQARVVVTLYGYTF.

J is TRBJ1-2 and V is TRBV24-1; D uncertain. CDR3 length equals 13 residues. V lost 4 bases, J lost 8 bases, and 13 bases lay in between. Germline V gene data show CDR1 as KGHDR and CDR2 as SFDVKD. The CDR3 nucleotides are TGTGCCACCAGTGACCTAGGAGGGATCGGCTACACCTTC. Translation: CATSDLGGIGYTF.

V and J are TRBV29-1 and TRBJ1-2; 11 bases map to TRBD1. This CDR3 contains 13 residues. V lost 6 bases to trimming and J lost 5 bases; unmatched junction nucleotides: 5. The germline V gene encodes CDR1 SQVTM and CDR2 ANQGSEA. CDR3: CSVAGQGAYGYTF. CDR3 DNA sequence: TGCAGCGTAGCCGGACAGGGGGCATATGGCTACACCTTC.

This clone was seen a few times. The J gene is TRBJ2-3, the V gene TRBV7-8; a weak D match, TRBD2 (7 bases). This CDR3 has 15 residues. Germline-derived CDR1 and CDR2 are SGHVS and FQNEAQ. Trimming shortened V by 4 bases and J by 0 bases, and 11 bases separated the two germline ends. CDR3 amino acids: CASSSQGLSTDTQYF. DNA of the CDR3: TGTGCCAGCAGCTCACAGGGACTAAGCACAGATACGCAGTATTTT. The entire variable domain, with the rest obtained from reference TRBV7-8 and TRBJ2-3, is as follows: GAGVSQSPRYKVAKRGQDVALRCDPISGHVSLFWYQQALGQGPEFLTYFQNEAQLDKSGLPSDRFFAERPEGSVSTLKIQRTQQEDSAVYLCASSSQGLSTDTQYFGPGTRLTVL.

The V and J genes are TRBV18 and TRBJ1-1, with unresolved D. The CDR3 is 15 residues long. The germline V and J ends were trimmed by 2 bases and 2 bases, with 12 bases remaining between them. Germline lookup yields CDR1 KGHSH and CDR2 LQKENI. CDR3 protein: CASSPFPPLNTEAFF. The CDR3 nucleotides read TGTGCCAGCTCACCATTTCCACCCCTAAACACTGAAGCTTTCTTT.

This chain connects TRBV14 to TRBJ1-2; the D gene is possibly TRBD1 (6 bases). The CDR3 is 14 amino acids. V was trimmed by 1 base and J by 8 bases, leaving 14 bases between them. Germline CDR1 and CDR2: SGHDN and FVKESK. CDR3 in amino acids: CASSQGTEPWGYTF. The CDR3 nucleotides read TGTGCCAGCAGCCAAGGGACAGAACCTTGGGGCTACACCTTC.

J is TRBJ2-7 and V is TRBV5-1, with 10 bases that match TRBD2. The CDR3 loop spans 16 amino acids. The V and J ends lost 0 bases and 4 bases, in that order; junction bases with no gene match: 7. In germline, CDR1 is SGHRS, CDR2 YFSETQ. The CDR3 nucleotides read TGCGCCAGCAGCTTGGATCGACTAGCGGGCCGGTACGAGCAGTACTTC. This translates into CASSLDRLAGRYEQYF.

This sequence joins TRBV10-3 and TRBJ1-2; 7 bases agree with TRBD1. CDR3 size: 15 residues. Germline CDR1 and CDR2: ENHRY and SYGVKD. The V and J ends lost 4 bases and 0 bases, in that order; junction bases with no gene match: 5. In nucleotides, the CDR3 is TGTGCCATCAGTGCTACAGGGGCCCCTAACTATGGCTACACCTTC. Protein: CAISATGAPNYGYTF.

The chain couples TRBV27 to TRBJ2-1; 16 bases line up with TRBD2. The CDR3 has 17 residues. Germline loops: CDR1 MNHEY, CDR2 SMNVEV (reference sequence). V lost 6 bases to trimming and J lost 7 bases; unmatched junction nucleotides: 9. The CDR3 here is CASRGLAGGRGVNEQFF. For the CDR3, the DNA is TGTGCCAGCAGGGGACTAGCGGGAGGGCGCGGGGTGAATGAGCAGTTCTTC.

The rearrangement links TRBV19 to TRBJ2-7, with a weak D call TRBD1 (5 bases). With 7 bases removed from V and 2 bases from J, the gap between germline ends came to 15 bases. The CDR3 consists of 14 residues. CDR1 is LNHDA and CDR2 is SQIVND in the germline V gene (reference sequence). The CDR3 DNA sequence: TGTGCCAGTACCCCCGGACACGCCGCCTACGAGCAGTACTTC. Amino acids: CASTPGHAAYEQYF.

The rearrangement joins TRBV5-1 to TRBJ2-2, with TRBD2 matching 12 bases. Germline trimming cut 0 bases from V and 4 bases from J; bases unmatched to any gene: 10. The CDR3 loop spans 19 amino acids. The germline V gene encodes CDR1 SGHRS and CDR2 YFSETQ. The CDR3 nucleotides read TGCGCCAGCAGCTTGGTAAGGCTAGCGGGAGGGCCTTCCACCGGGGAGCTGTTTTTT. Protein product: CASSLVRLAGGPSTGELFF.

This rearrangement joins TRBV18 to TRBJ2-2; no firm D call. Trimming took off 3 bases at V and 5 bases at J, with 10 bases between the two ends. The CDR3 spans 14 residues. Germline loops: CDR1 KGHSH, CDR2 LQKENI. The CDR3 DNA sequence: TGTGCCAGCTCACCCCTAGTCGGGACCGGGGAGCTGTTTTTT. Its protein product is CASSPLVGTGELFF.

The V and J genes are TRBV12-2 and TRBJ2-7; the table assigns TRBD2, which was not confirmed against the DNA. TRBV12-2 is a listed pseudogene. CDR3 size: 18 residues. This chain's CDR3 is CASRLGKLAGTSAYEQYF. In DNA, the CDR3 is TGTGCAAGTCGCTTAGGAAAGTTAGCCGGGACTAGCGCCTACGAGCAGTACTTC.

The V call is TRBV5-1, the J call TRBJ2-2; 8 nucleotides line up with TRBD2. V was clipped by 3 bases and J by 4 bases; unmatched bases: 5. Germline CDR1 SGHRS, CDR2 YFSETQ. The CDR3 loop spans 15 amino acids. Written as DNA, the CDR3 is TGCGCCAGCAGCTCCCCGGGGGGGGGCACCGGGGAGCTGTTTTTT. Translating gives CASSSPGGGTGELFF.

This clone was observed a few times. The chain combines TRBV25-1 with TRBJ2-2; 7 nucleotides match TRBD1. The CDR3 is 17 residues long. Germline V CDR1 and CDR2: MGHDK, SYGVNS. The junction had 5 bases not matched to a gene; V was cut back by 1 base and J by 0 bases. CDR3 nucleotide sequence: TGTGCCAGCAGTGAATTCCGGGACAGTGCGAACACCGGGGAGCTGTTTTTT. It codes for CASSEFRDSANTGELFF.

There are a few counts of this clone. The gene calls are TRBV7-9 and TRBJ2-7; 10 nucleotides agree with TRBD2. The CDR3 runs to 14 residues. The junction had 5 bases not matched to a gene; V was cut back by 5 bases and J by 4 bases. Germline CDR1 and CDR2: SEHNR and FQNEAQ (reference sequence). CDR3 coding DNA: TGTGCCAGCAGCCGGACTAGCGGCAAATACGAGCAGTACTTC. This sequence encodes CASSRTSGKYEQYF. Using reference TRBV7-9 and TRBJ2-7 for the parts outside the CDR3, the full variable domain is DTGVSQNPRHKITKRGQNVTFRCDPISEHNRLYWYRQTLGQGPEFLTYFQNEAQLEKSRLLSDRFSAERPKGSFSTLEIQRTEQGDSAMYLCASSRTSGKYEQYFGPGTRLTVT.